A selection of T cell receptor beta chains follows, all from one sample in a study of blood T cell repertoires in COVID-19. Repertoires were generated with immunoSEQ multiplex PCR, while TCRdb's copy carries only in-frame clones and drops some. The sample contains almost 400,000 clones, 80% to 90% of which appear only once. What was sequenced was peripheral blood. These receptor sequences come from a woman aged 60 to 75 with COVID-19, enrolled during active disease. Each CDR3 is given with its conserved first and last residue. A D gene is named only where the DNA matches it firmly. Part of the rows lack a size; the others show once, few, many or a class for expanded clones.

J | size | V | D | CDR3 | DNA
TRBJ2-3 | - | TRBV3-1/TRBV3-2 | TRBD2 | CASRLRGSGTDTQYF | TGTGCCAGCAGGCTGCGGGGGAGTGGCACAGATACGCAGTATTTT
TRBJ2-7 | - | TRBV5-4 | - | CASSLVDSYHEQYF | TGTGCCAGCAGCTTGGTAGATTCCTACCACGAGCAGTACTTC
TRBJ2-7 | - | TRBV9 | TRBD2 | CASSVGLSGGDGEQYF | TGTGCCAGCAGCGTAGGCCTTAGCGGGGGGGACGGCGAGCAGTACTTC
TRBJ2-3 | - | TRBV28 | TRBD2 | CASGSAGGASDTQYF | TGTGCCAGCGGGTCGGCGGGGGGCGCCAGTGATACGCAGTATTTT
TRBJ1-1 | - | TRBV11-2 | - | CASSLQGTEAFF | TGTGCCAGCAGCTTACAGGGCACTGAAGCTTTCTTT
TRBJ2-2 | - | TRBV5-1 | - | CASSLQGTNRGELFF | TGCGCCAGCAGTTTACAGGGCACTAATCGAGGCGAGCTGTTTTTT
TRBJ2-5 | - | TRBV6-1 | TRBD2 | CASSEAPRRGAGETQYF | TGTGCCAGCAGTGAAGCGCCTCGGCGGGGGGCCGGGGAGACCCAGTACTTC
TRBJ1-5 | - | TRBV5-8 | - | CASRLSGQYNQPQHF | TGTGCCAGCAGACTCAGCGGACAGTACAATCAGCCCCAGCATTTT
TRBJ1-4 | - | TRBV5-6 | TRBD1 | CASSSRDRGTTNEKLFF | TGTGCCAGCAGCTCACGGGACAGGGGTACAACTAATGAAAAACTGTTTTTT
TRBJ2-7 | - | TRBV19 | - | CASSMGLWEPYEQYF | TGTGCCAGTAGTATGGGACTTTGGGAGCCCTACGAGCAGTACTTC
TRBJ2-7 | few | TRBV6-1 | TRBD1 | CASSLGTGDREQYF | TGTGCCAGCAGTTTGGGGACAGGGGATCGCGAGCAGTACTTC
TRBJ2-5 | - | TRBV19 | TRBD2 | CASSPVGGGFGETQYF | TGTGCCAGTAGCCCCGTTGGCGGGGGATTTGGAGAGACCCAGTACTTC
TRBJ1-2 | - | TRBV19 | TRBD1 | CASSPGQIHSGYTF | TGTGCCAGTAGCCCGGGACAGATACACTCGGGCTACACCTTC
TRBJ2-7 | - | TRBV18 | TRBD1 | CASSPLGQGASYEQYF | TGTGCCAGCTCACCCCTGGGACAGGGGGCATCCTACGAGCAGTACTTC
TRBJ1-1 | - | TRBV5-1 | TRBD1 | CASISNPGGTEAFF | TGCGCCAGCATTTCCAATCCAGGGGGCACTGAAGCTTTCTTT
TRBJ1-2 | - | TRBV27 | - | CASSLRGTRYGYTF | TGTGCCAGCAGTTTAAGGGGGACCCGCTATGGCTACACCTTC
TRBJ1-4 | - | TRBV6-6 | TRBD1 | CASSRWGQGAFEEKLFF | TGTGCCAGCAGTCGCTGGGGACAGGGGGCATTCGAGGAAAAACTGTTTTTT
TRBJ2-3 | - | TRBV6-5 | - | CASSYTADTQYF | TGTGCCAGCAGTTACACAGCAGATACGCAGTATTTT
TRBJ1-1 | - | TRBV28 | - | CASSSRAEAFF | TGTGCCAGCAGTTCCAGGGCAGAAGCTTTCTTT
TRBJ2-1 | - | TRBV9 | - | CASSVGPGGHEQFF | TGTGCCAGCAGCGTAGGTCCCGGGGGGCATGAGCAGTTCTTC
TRBJ1-2 | - | TRBV11-2 | - | CASSPDTNYGYTF | TGTGCCAGCAGCCCGGACACAAACTATGGCTACACCTTC
TRBJ1-6 | - | TRBV18 | - | CASSGGPDSPLHF | TGTGCCAGCTCAGGCGGTCCGGATTCACCCCTCCACTTT
TRBJ1-6 | - | TRBV2 | TRBD1 | CASDGTGTGVSPLHF | TGTGCCAGTGACGGAACCGGGACAGGGGTTTCACCCCTCCACTTT
TRBJ2-1 | - | TRBV6-5 | - | CASSYRDLPRNEQFF | TGTGCCAGCAGTTATCGTGACCTCCCCAGGAATGAGCAGTTCTTC
TRBJ1-5 | - | TRBV18 | - | CASSPDMDQPQHF | TGTGCCAGCTCACCAGACATGGATCAGCCCCAGCATTTT
TRBJ1-2 | once | TRBV5-5 | TRBD1 | CASSLQGAGYTF | TGTGCCAGCAGCTTGCAGGGGGCGGGCTACACCTTC
TRBJ2-7 | - | TRBV2 | - | CASRAEVRGAYEQYF | TGTGCCAGCAGGGCGGAGGTCAGGGGAGCCTACGAGCAGTACTTC
TRBJ2-7 | - | TRBV28 | - | CASSSGIGEQYF | TGTGCCAGCAGTTCAGGGATTGGAGAGCAGTACTTC
TRBJ1-2 | - | TRBV6-8 | - | CASSYNRVYSGYTF | TGTGCCAGCAGTTACAACAGGGTTTACTCTGGCTACACCTTC
TRBJ2-5 | - | TRBV24-1 | TRBD1 | CATSDPKTGTQETQYF | TGTGCCACCAGTGATCCGAAGACAGGGACCCAAGAGACCCAGTACTTC
TRBJ1-6 | - | TRBV6-5 | TRBD1 | CATLEGAGSPLHF | TGTGCCACCCTCGAGGGGGCAGGTTCACCCCTCCACTTT
TRBJ1-3 | once | TRBV12-3/TRBV12-4 | - | CASSFYLGNTIYF | TGTGCCAGCAGTTTTTATCTGGGAAACACCATATATTTT
TRBJ2-7 | - | TRBV19 | - | CATMDGRVGSYEQYF | TGTGCCACTATGGACGGCAGGGTCGGTTCCTACGAGCAGTACTTC
TRBJ1-1 | - | TRBV19 | - | CASRVHTGNTEAFF | TGTGCCAGTAGGGTCCATACAGGGAACACTGAAGCTTTCTTT
TRBJ2-7 | - | TRBV20-1 | - | CSVPGYYEQYF | TGCAGTGTTCCGGGGTACTACGAGCAGTACTTC
TRBJ2-7 | few | TRBV5-1 | TRBD1 | CASSLGTGMGEQYF | TGCGCCAGCAGCTTGGGGACAGGCATGGGCGAGCAGTACTTC
TRBJ2-5 | - | TRBV11-2 | TRBD1 | CASRGDRGIETQYF | TGTGCCAGCCGGGGGGACAGGGGGATTGAGACCCAGTACTTC
TRBJ1-2 | - | TRBV30 | TRBD1 | CAWTRQGRYGYTF | TGTGCCTGGACCCGACAGGGGCGGTATGGCTACACCTTC
TRBJ2-1 | once | TRBV19 | - | CASSINRGYNEQFF | TGTGCCAGTAGTATTAACCGGGGGTACAATGAGCAGTTCTTC
TRBJ2-1 | - | TRBV7-3 | TRBD2 | CASSLSAGIYNEQFF | TGTGCCAGCAGCTTATCAGCGGGAATATACAATGAGCAGTTCTTC
TRBJ2-7 | - | TRBV25-1 | TRBD1 | CASSGGDRGPRSYEQYF | TGTGCCAGCAGTGGGGGGGACAGGGGGCCACGCTCCTACGAGCAGTACTTC
TRBJ2-3 | - | TRBV27 | - | CASSLSVSTDTQYF | TGTGCCAGCAGTTTGTCGGTCTCCACAGATACGCAGTATTTT
TRBJ1-5 | - | TRBV7-9 | - | CASSLSRPTKSGNQPQHF | TGTGCCAGCAGCCTTTCGAGGCCGACTAAATCGGGCAATCAGCCCCAGCATTTT
TRBJ2-2 | - | TRBV6-5 | TRBD1 | CASNGQGAIGELFF | TGTGCCAGCAATGGACAGGGGGCCATCGGGGAGCTGTTTTTT
TRBJ2-7 | - | TRBV5-1 | - | CASSPGTFYEQYF | TGCGCCAGCAGTCCCGGGACATTCTACGAGCAGTACTTC
TRBJ2-7 | - | TRBV28 | TRBD1 | CASKDRHSEQYF | TGTGCCAGCAAGGACAGGCATTCCGAGCAGTACTTC
TRBJ1-2 | - | TRBV5-4 | TRBD1 | CASSSTGVANYGYTF | TGTGCCAGCAGCTCGACAGGGGTAGCTAACTATGGCTACACCTTC
TRBJ1-2 | - | TRBV30 | - | CAWEGVHGYTF | TGTGCCTGGGAAGGGGTCCATGGCTACACCTTC
TRBJ2-6 | - | TRBV10-2 | TRBD2 | CASSQLAGGASGANVLTF | TGCGCCAGCAGCCAACTAGCGGGGGGGGCATCTGGGGCCAACGTCCTGACTTTC
TRBJ2-1 | once | TRBV7-9 | TRBD1 | CASRSPRTGPNEQFF | TGTGCCAGCAGATCACCCAGGACAGGGCCCAATGAGCAGTTCTTC
TRBJ2-2 | - | TRBV7-9 | - | CASSLHPRGPGELFF | TGTGCCAGCAGCTTACATCCGCGTGGGCCCGGGGAGCTGTTTTTT
TRBJ2-3 | - | TRBV4-1 | - | CASSLLEAEYSDTQYF | TGCGCCAGCAGCCTACTAGAGGCGGAGTACTCAGATACGCAGTATTTT
TRBJ2-2 | - | TRBV28 | TRBD1 | CASSMTGAGTGELFF | TGTGCCAGCAGTATGACAGGGGCGGGAACCGGGGAGCTGTTTTTT